This TCR beta chain emerged from a study of blood T cell repertoires in COVID-19. Study-level information: In each case, the material was cDNA or gDNA derived from T cells, B-cell-depleted T cells, or PBMCs.

In the source study's methods: Amplified reference gene primers provided the basis for estimating nucleated cell counts. Measured with immunoSEQ multiplex PCR; TCRdb has only the in-frame clones, and not every one. For V, J and clone size, that table is used; D and trimming come from the DNA. The sample yields under 150,000 clones, around 84% seen once. The sequence was obtained from a woman over 75 with acute or convalescent COVID-19. Sequencing was carried out using peripheral blood.

CDR3 nucleotides: TGTGCCAGCAGCCTACTGGGGACATGGAATTCACCCCTCCACTTT. Residues: CASSLLGTWNSPLHF. The chain couples TRBV14 to TRBJ1-6; TRBD1 might be the D (6 bases). Trimming cost V 4 bases and J 7 bases, with 14 bases left between them. Per germline, CDR1 SGHDN and CDR2 FVKESK. The CDR3 is made up of 15 amino acids.